One sample yielded the 24 T cell receptor beta chains listed below, sequenced in a study of blood T cell repertoires in COVID-19. Produced via immunoSEQ multiplex PCR; TCRdb's table is partial and in-frame only. The sample includes 35,000 to 55,000 clones, roughly 90% of them seen just once. Sequencing was done on a sample of peripheral blood. These receptors were obtained from a man between 65 and 80 years old with active COVID-19.

The chain carries TRBV11-2 and TRBJ2-1; TRBD1 aligns across 11 bases. The CDR3 has 15 residues. After removal of 2 bases from V and 9 bases from J, the junction contained 6 bases not matched to a gene. From germline, CDR1 is SGHAT and CDR2 FQNNGV. CDR3 residues: CASSLRGQGAGEQFF. In DNA, the CDR3 is TGTGCCAGCAGCTTACGTGGACAGGGGGCAGGTGAGCAGTTCTTC.

This rearrangement joins TRBV2 to TRBJ1-5; a possible D gene is TRBD1 (5 bases). Trimming left V 7 bases short and J 0 bases short, with 13 bases between. This CDR3 spans 15 amino acids. Germline-derived CDR1 and CDR2 are SNHLY and FYNNEI. The CDR3 here is CASKWGVNSNQPQHF. CDR3 DNA: TGTGCCAGCAAGTGGGGGGTTAATAGCAATCAGCCCCAGCATTTT.

CDR3 nucleotides: TGTGCCAGCAGCGTAGTAGCTAGCGGGTACAATGAGCAGTTCTTC. Translating it yields CASSVVASGYNEQFF. V and J are TRBV9 and TRBJ2-1; 8 bases align to TRBD2. There are 15 residues in the CDR3. In germline, CDR1 is SGDLS, CDR2 YYNGEE. V shed 0 bases, J shed 4 bases, and the junction held 3 bases outside the gene matches.

V usage is TRBV28 and J usage is TRBJ1-2; weak D call: TRBD1 (5 bases). Trimming pared 10 bases from V and 1 base from J, leaving 10 bases between. Per the germline V gene, CDR1 is MDHEN and CDR2 is SYDVKM. The CDR3 spans 12 residues. CDR3 in amino acids: CANFDSNYGYTF. The CDR3 region has the DNA TGTGCCAACTTCGACAGTAACTATGGCTACACCTTC.

The chain recombines TRBV18 with TRBJ2-7, with a weak D call TRBD1 (6 bases). Trimming cost V 3 bases and J 3 bases, with 9 bases left between them. Germline V gives CDR1 KGHSH, CDR2 LQKENI. The CDR3 covers 13 residues. CDR3 loop: CASSPPGVYEQYF. Written as DNA, the CDR3 is TGTGCCAGCTCACCCCCAGGGGTCTACGAGCAGTACTTC.

This clone came up once. The conserved phenylalanine or tryptophan normally closing the CDR3 is absent here, so this likely arose from a read error. The DNA is omitted, as the CDR3 cannot be located on it reliably, and the CDR3 follows TCRdb's listing. The chain links TRBV10-1 to TRBJ1-1; the tabulated D call, TRBD1, remains unverified against the DNA. Including both end residues, the CDR3 is 12 amino acids long. Germline CDR1 is WNHNN and CDR2 is SYGVQD (reference sequence). CDR3 amino acids: CASRWDSNNLFV.

The table lists this clone with a count of one. This sequence joins TRBV19 and TRBJ2-7; perhaps TRBD2 as D (5 bases). CDR3 length: 13 amino acids. The V gene's germline CDR1 is LNHDA and CDR2 SQIVND (reference sequence). Trimming stripped 3 bases from V and 3 bases from J, with 9 bases between. The CDR3 DNA reads as TGTGCCAGTAGTATGGGAGACTACTACGAGCAGTACTTC. Translating gives CASSMGDYYEQYF. The whole variable domain, remainder taken from reference TRBV19 and TRBJ2-7, is DGGITQSPKYLFRKEGQNVTLSCEQNLNHDAMYWYRQDPGQGLRLIYYSQIVNDFQKGDIAEGYSVSREKKESFPLTVTSAQKNPTAFYLCASSMGDYYEQYFGPGTRLTVT.

J is TRBJ2-5 and V is TRBV7-3; no clear D gene. Trimming stripped 6 bases from V and 2 bases from J, with 16 bases between. The CDR3 is 15 amino acids. In germline, CDR1 is SGHTA, CDR2 FQGTGA. CDR3 amino acids: CASSRTGLTQETQYF. DNA of the CDR3: TGTGCCAGCAGTAGAACGGGTCTCACTCAAGAGACCCAGTACTTC. The variable domain in full, with the rest retrieved from reference TRBV7-3 and TRBJ2-5, is GAGVSQTPSNKVTEKGKYVELRCDPISGHTALYWYRQSLGQGPEFLIYFQGTGAADDSGLPNDRFFAVRPEGSVSTLKIQRTERGDSAVYLCASSRTGLTQETQYFGPGTRLLVL.

This clone is a singleton in its sample. The chain is built from TRBV4-2 and TRBJ1-6, with D unclear. In germline, CDR1 is LGHNA, CDR2 YNFKEQ. Trimming took 0 bases from V and 10 from J, leaving 4 bases between them. The CDR3 consists of 12 residues. In DNA, the CDR3 is TGTGCCAGCAGCCAAGATAGATCACCCCTCCACTTT. It codes for CASSQDRSPLHF.

The rearrangement uses TRBV5-1 and TRBJ2-3, with a tentative D call TRBD1 (7 bases). Trimming took 4 bases from V and 0 from J, leaving 24 bases between them. CDR1 is SGHRS, CDR2 YFSETQ, per germline. The CDR3 totals 19 residues. CDR3 sequence: CASSRGVWTGNPSTDTQYF. The CDR3 DNA reads TGCGCCAGCAGCAGGGGGGTATGGACAGGAAACCCTAGCACAGATACGCAGTATTTT.

This clone has a single count. The chain uses TRBV19 and TRBJ2-7, with 10 bases fitting TRBD2. The CDR3 runs 15 residues. Germline CDR1 LNHDA, CDR2 SQIVND (reference sequence). Germline trimming cut 5 bases from V and 4 bases from J; bases unmatched to any gene: 8. This chain's CDR3 is CASSHGPSGSYEQYF. CDR3 bases: TGTGCCAGTAGTCACGGTCCTAGCGGGAGTTACGAGCAGTACTTC.

The chain carries TRBV5-1 and TRBJ2-5, with 16 positions matching TRBD2. Germline loops: CDR1 SGHRS, CDR2 YFSETQ. Trimming removed 4 bases from V and 3 bases from J; junction bases left unmatched: 6. The CDR3 totals 17 residues. CDR3 residues: CASSRGTSGGAEETQYF. The CDR3 DNA is TGCGCCAGCAGCCGCGGGACTAGCGGGGGGGCCGAAGAGACCCAGTACTTC.

This chain uses TRBV6-5 with TRBJ2-7; TRBD2 might be the D (5 bases). Germline-derived CDR1 and CDR2 are MNHEY and SVGAGI. The CDR3 consists of 15 residues. V shed 0 bases and J shed 4 bases, with 13 bases lying between them. CDR3 nucleotides: TGTGCCAGCAGTTACTCAGCGGTTATAGCTTACGAGCAGTACTTC. Its protein is CASSYSAVIAYEQYF.

The chain links TRBV4-3 to TRBJ1-1; tentatively, D is TRBD1 (5 bases). Germline-derived CDR1 and CDR2 are LGHNA and YSLEER. This CDR3 region has 17 residues. Trimming removed 4 bases from V and 0 bases from J, with 18 bases in between. The CDR3 nucleotides read TGCGCCAGCAGCCCTTTAACGGGGGTGGGCATGAACACTGAAGCTTTCTTT. Protein sequence: CASSPLTGVGMNTEAFF.

V is TRBV7-6 and J is TRBJ2-7, with 8 bases lining up with TRBD1. The CDR3 is made up of 16 amino acids. Per the germline V gene, CDR1 is SGHVS and CDR2 is FNYEAQ. V lost 5 bases, J lost 2 bases, and 11 bases stayed unmatched. This CDR3 is CASSPLPRTGTYEQYF. The CDR3 nucleotides are TGTGCCAGCAGCCCTCTCCCCCGGACAGGGACCTACGAGCAGTACTTC.

The V and J genes are TRBV2 and TRBJ2-4; the D gene is possibly TRBD2 (6 bases). V lost 4 bases, J lost 0 bases, and 10 bases lay in between. This CDR3 comprises 15 residues. CDR1 and CDR2 from the germline V gene are SNHLY and FYNNEI. The CDR3 bases are TGTGCCAGCAGTGGTAGCGGACTAGCCAAAAACATTCAGTACTTC. As protein: CASSGSGLAKNIQYF.

The chain uses TRBV7-8 and TRBJ2-1; 9 nucleotides agree with TRBD2. The CDR3 sequence is 16 residues long. Unmatched junction bases numbered 11, after V lost 5 bases and J lost 6 bases. Germline V gene lookup returns CDR1 SGHVS and CDR2 FQNEAQ. The CDR3: CASSPRGRGGRNEQFF. DNA of the CDR3: TGTGCCAGCAGCCCAAGGGGGCGGGGGGGCCGCAATGAGCAGTTCTTC.

By sample fraction, this clone is medium-sized. The V and J genes are TRBV27 and TRBJ2-1; a possible D gene is TRBD1 (6 bases). V lost 6 bases, J lost 4 bases, and 19 bases lay in between. The germline CDR1 and CDR2 sequences are MNHEY and SMNVEV (reference sequence). This CDR3 comprises 16 residues. CDR3 amino acids: CASSSIPGHPYNEQFF. The CDR3 nucleotides read TGTGCCAGCAGCTCAATCCCGGGACATCCTTACAATGAGCAGTTCTTC.

The chain joins TRBV30 to TRBJ2-2, with TRBD2 as a possible D gene (5 bases). V lost 0 bases to trimming and J lost 1 base, with 12 bases between them. The CDR3 is 16 amino acids. CDR1 and CDR2 (germline): GTSNPN, SVGIG (reference sequence). Here the CDR3 DNA reads TGTGCCTGGAGTGTAAGGAGGAACCTGAACACCGGGGAGCTGTTTTTT. This translates into CAWSVRRNLNTGELFF.

The V call is TRBV6-5, the J call TRBJ1-5, with TRBD1 matching over 10 bases. The CDR3 is 15 residues long. V lost 5 bases, J lost 0 bases, and 1 base stayed unmatched. Per germline, CDR1 MNHEY and CDR2 SVGAGI. The CDR3 loop is CASSRTGGSNQPQHF. The CDR3 coding sequence is TGTGCCAGCAGTCGGACAGGGGGTAGCAATCAGCCCCAGCATTTT.

V and J are TRBV19 and TRBJ2-3, with 7 bases matching TRBD1. The V segment lost 10 bases and the J segment 2 bases; nucleotides outside the gene matches: 9. CDR1 is LNHDA, CDR2 SQIVND, per germline (reference sequence). The CDR3 runs to 14 residues. CDR3: CATLNRGNTDTQYF. The CDR3 nucleotides read TGTGCCACCCTAAACAGGGGTAACACAGATACGCAGTATTTT.

The chain recombines TRBV7-2 with TRBJ2-5; TRBD2 might be the D (6 bases). The V gene lost 1 base and the J gene lost 0 bases, with 18 bases spanning the gap. The V gene's germline CDR1 is SGHTA and CDR2 FQGNSA. The CDR3 spans 18 residues. The CDR3 nucleotides read TGTGCCAGCAGCTTAGGGGGATTCGCGGGATGGTACCAAGAGACCCAGTACTTC. Translation: CASSLGGFAGWYQETQYF.

This sequence joins TRBV29-1 and TRBJ1-2; weak D call: TRBD1 (5 bases). The V and J ends lost 4 bases and 11 bases respectively, with 29 bases between them. The CDR3 has 16 amino acids. The germline V gene encodes CDR1 SQVTM and CDR2 ANQGSEA. CDR3 nucleotides: TGCAGCGTTGGGCCCCTGACAGCTCACCAAGATACTTCTTACACCTTC. Encoded protein: CSVGPLTAHQDTSYTF.

V and J are TRBV7-2 and TRBJ2-3; 8 bases match TRBD1. The germline V gene has CDR1 SGHTA and CDR2 FQGNSA. The CDR3 consists of 14 residues. V lost 3 bases to trimming and J lost 4 bases; unmatched junction nucleotides: 3. The CDR3 loop reads CASSLDRASDTQYF. CDR3 sequence (DNA): TGTGCCAGCAGCTTGGACAGGGCCTCAGATACGCAGTATTTT. Drawing the rest from reference TRBV7-2 and TRBJ2-3, the complete variable domain is GAGVSQSPSNKVTEKGKDVELRCDPISGHTALYWYRQSLGQGLEFLIYFQGNSAPDKSGLPSDRFSAERTGGSVSTLTIQRTQQEDSAVYLCASSLDRASDTQYFGPGTRLTVL.